These 29 T cell receptor beta chains originate from one sample sequenced in a study of T-cell memory formation after mild COVID-19. TCRdb processed the 5' RACE reads anew with MiXCR; each CDR3 protein has one entry. The sample includes 120,000 or so distinct CDR3 sequences, less than 6.5% seen only once; the top ten take about 2.2%. The sample consisted of PBMCs or a T cell subset sorted from them (not recorded which). These receptor sequences come from an adult woman who had mild COVID-19 (a few samples of this study predate the infection). Cell type and time point are not known.

This clonotype was counted between two and nine times. As DNA, the CDR3 is TGCGCCAGCAGTCTAACACTAGCGGAAGAGACCCAGTACTTC. It yields the protein CASSLTLAEETQYF. The chain employs TRBV4-3 and TRBJ2-5; 8 nucleotides agree with TRBD2. The CDR3 covers 14 residues. V lost 6 bases, J lost 3 bases, and 6 bases stayed unmatched. CDR1 is LGHNA and CDR2 is YSLEER in the germline V gene.

The table lists this clonotype with a few counts. The chain combines TRBV29-1 with TRBJ2-5; D might be TRBD1 or TRBD2, each matching 5 bases. Germline assignment: CDR1 SQVTM and CDR2 ANQGSEA. CDR3 size: 13 residues. V was shortened by 3 bases and J by 5 bases, with 13 bases between the two germline ends. The CDR3 sequence: CSVEASRGETQYF. CDR3 DNA sequence: TGCAGCGTTGAGGCTAGCCGGGGCGAGACCCAGTACTTC.

This clonotype showed up just a few times. The chain uses TRBV7-9 and TRBJ2-7; weak D call: TRBD2 (5 bases). Germline values: CDR1 SEHNR, CDR2 FQNEAQ (reference sequence). CDR3 size: 15 residues. V dropped 2 bases and J dropped 5 bases, with 16 bases sitting between them. The CDR3 here is CASSLFSGSKHEQYF. The DNA for the CDR3 is TGTGCCAGCAGCTTATTTTCGGGGAGTAAACACGAGCAGTACTTC.

This clonotype has at least ten counts. V and J are TRBV4-3 and TRBJ1-4, with TRBD1 matching 7 bases. The germline gives CDR1 LGHNA, CDR2 YSLEER. The CDR3 covers 17 residues. V dropped 0 bases and J dropped 7; count of bases not matched to a gene: 11. Written as DNA, the CDR3 is TGCGCCAGCAGCCAAGAATGGGCCAGGGGGAAGGGTGAAAAACTGTTTTTT. This codes for CASSQEWARGKGEKLFF.

The chain recombines TRBV7-2 with TRBJ2-5, with TRBD1 as a possible D gene (5 bases). V shed 5 bases and J shed 8 bases, with 18 bases lying between them. Germline CDR1 and CDR2: SGHTA and FQGNSA. CDR3 length: 14 amino acids. The CDR3 DNA reads as TGTGCCAGCAGCCAGGGCTGGGGCGGAGATACCCAGTACTTC. Translating it yields CASSQGWGGDTQYF.

CDR3 in DNA: TGTGCCAGCAGCCGCGACGGCGGGAGGGCCCTCGAGCAGTACTTC. Amino acid sequence: CASSRDGGRALEQYF. The rearrangement links TRBV5-4 to TRBJ2-7; 9 bases agree with TRBD2. The CDR3 is 15 amino acids. V lost 4 bases and J lost 6; bases outside the gene matches: 11. Per germline, CDR1 SGHNT and CDR2 YYREEE (reference sequence).

The gene calls are TRBV28 and TRBJ1-1, with D unclear. From germline, CDR1 is MDHEN and CDR2 SYDVKM. This CDR3 is 12 amino acids long. V gave up 5 bases and J gave up 1 base, with 5 bases separating them. The CDR3 reads CASSGPNTEAFF. The CDR3 nucleotides read TGTGCCAGCAGTGGCCCGAACACTGAAGCTTTCTTT.

This clonotype was counted only a few times. The chain recombines TRBV7-9 with TRBJ2-7; D is unresolved. V was clipped by 8 bases and J by 4 bases, with 18 bases between them. This CDR3 spans 14 amino acids. Germline V gives CDR1 SEHNR, CDR2 FQNEAQ (reference sequence). The CDR3 loop reads CASQPVRGVYEQYF. CDR3 DNA: TGTGCCAGCCAGCCAGTACGAGGAGTTTACGAGCAGTACTTC.

The chain recombines TRBV6-2 or TRBV6-3 with TRBJ1-5; a possible D gene is TRBD1 (5 bases). This CDR3 spans 15 amino acids. Deletions cut 8 bases from V and 0 bases from J, with 14 bases between. CDR1 and CDR2 from the germline V gene are MNHEY and SVGEGT. This CDR3 reads CASRWSGGSNQPQHF. DNA for the CDR3: TGTGCCAGCCGATGGAGCGGGGGTAGCAATCAGCCCCAGCATTTT.

This clonotype showed up many times. V is TRBV7-8 and J is TRBJ2-7, with D maybe TRBD1 (6 bases). Germline V lookup: CDR1 SGHVS, CDR2 FQNEAQ. The germline V and J ends were trimmed by 5 bases and 3 bases, with 11 bases remaining between them. This CDR3 has 13 amino acids. CDR3 sequence: CASSRRDNYEQYF. The CDR3 nucleotides read TGTGCCAGCAGCCGCCGGGACAACTACGAGCAGTACTTC.

This clonotype was observed at least ten times. V usage is TRBV20-1 and J usage is TRBJ2-3, with D unclear. V lost 0 bases and J 1 base, leaving 5 bases between the germline ends. Germline CDR1 and CDR2: DFQATT and SNEGSKA (reference sequence). The CDR3 length is 13 residues. The CDR3 sequence: CSARDPRTDTQYF. The CDR3 nucleotides are TGCAGTGCTAGAGATCCGCGCACAGATACGCAGTATTTT.

This clonotype was counted only a few times. The gene calls are TRBV7-2 and TRBJ2-1; D is uncertain. Trimming took 5 bases from V and 10 from J, leaving 15 bases between them. From germline, CDR1 is SGHTA and CDR2 FQGNSA. This CDR3 region has 13 residues. The CDR3 DNA sequence: TGTGCCAGCAGCCCTATTAGCCGTCGGGAGCAGTTCTTC. Protein product: CASSPISRREQFF.

This clonotype appeared a few times. This chain links TRBV29-1 with TRBJ1-2; 10 bases align to TRBD1. CDR3 length: 16 amino acids. V shed 7 bases and J 4 bases; nucleotides not matched to a gene: 15. The germline V gene encodes CDR1 SQVTM and CDR2 ANQGSEA. The CDR3 protein is CSAPPSTGGKVYGYTF. CDR3 DNA: TGCAGCGCTCCCCCCTCGACAGGGGGCAAAGTCTATGGCTACACCTTC.

The table lists this clonotype with a few counts. The rearrangement links TRBV29-1 to TRBJ1-1; D is possibly TRBD1 (6 bases). Trimming shortened V by 5 bases and J by 1 base, and 17 bases separated the two germline ends. CDR1 is SQVTM and CDR2 is ANQGSEA in the germline V gene. CDR3 length: 15 amino acids. CDR3 amino acids: CSVRSEAGQNTEAFF. CDR3 in DNA: TGCAGCGTTCGCTCTGAAGCGGGACAGAACACTGAAGCTTTCTTT. Looking up the rest from reference TRBV29-1 and TRBJ1-1 gives the full variable domain: SAVISQKPSRDICQRGTSLTIQCQVDSQVTMMFWYRQQPGQSLTLIATANQGSEATYESGFVIDKFPISRPNLTFSTLTVSNMSPEDSSIYLCSVRSEAGQNTEAFFGQGTRLTVV.

The chain uses TRBV20-1 and TRBJ2-3, with TRBD2 identical over 8 bases. The germline gives CDR1 DFQATT, CDR2 SNEGSKA (reference sequence). The CDR3 has 14 residues. Trimming cost V 5 bases and J 1 base; bases outside gene matches: 5. This chain's CDR3 is CSAHGTRGTDTQYF. The CDR3 bases are TGCAGTGCTCACGGGACTAGGGGCACAGATACGCAGTATTTT.

The chain's CDR3 is CSATQGANTGELFF. The CDR3 DNA follows: TGCAGTGCAACTCAGGGGGCGAACACCGGGGAGCTGTTTTTT. This chain uses TRBV20-1 with TRBJ2-2, with 7 bases aligning to TRBD1. Germline trimming cut 6 bases from V and 0 bases from J; bases unmatched to any gene: 4. Germline CDR1 is DFQATT and CDR2 is SNEGSKA (reference sequence). The CDR3 covers 14 residues.

Many counts were recorded for this clonotype. The gene calls are TRBV7-3 and TRBJ2-3; D remains ambiguous. CDR3 length: 15 residues. The V and J ends lost 0 bases and 2 bases respectively, with 9 bases between them. Germline CDR1 SGHTA, CDR2 FQGTGA. CDR3 residues: CASSLTRVDTDTQYF. In DNA, the CDR3 is TGTGCCAGCAGCTTAACTAGGGTCGACACAGATACGCAGTATTTT.

The J gene is TRBJ2-7, the V gene TRBV12-3 or TRBV12-4; D perhaps matches TRBD1 (5 bases). The CDR3 extends over 15 amino acids. Trimming cost V 7 bases and J 2 bases, with 18 bases left between them. CDR3 DNA sequence: TGTGCCAGCACCCCAATTGGTCAGGGCCCCTACGAGCAGTACTTC. It specifies CASTPIGQGPYEQYF.

The table lists this clonotype with many counts. This chain connects TRBV12-3 or TRBV12-4 to TRBJ2-2, with TRBD2 matching 11 bases. This CDR3 has 14 residues. With 6 bases clipped from V and 5 bases from J, the junction kept 2 bases outside the gene matches. This chain's CDR3 is CASRTSGVTGELFF. The CDR3 DNA reads as TGTGCCAGCAGGACTAGCGGGGTTACCGGGGAGCTGTTTTTT.

J is TRBJ1-1 and V is TRBV5-1, with TRBD1 matching over 9 bases. Germline CDR1 and CDR2: SGHRS and YFSETQ. The ends lost 4 bases at V and 1 base at J; junction bases unmatched: 5. There are 15 residues in the CDR3. The CDR3 region is CASSPGQGTNTEAFF. DNA for the CDR3: TGCGCCAGCAGCCCTGGACAGGGGACGAACACTGAAGCTTTCTTT.

This clonotype has just a few counts. This chain uses TRBV24-1 with TRBJ2-2, with TRBD1 matching over 12 bases. V shed 4 bases, J shed 4 bases, and the junction held 9 bases outside the gene matches. Per germline, CDR1 KGHDR and CDR2 SFDVKD. The CDR3 runs 18 residues. CDR3 residues: CATSDPVGQGAGTGELFF. DNA of the CDR3: TGTGCCACCAGTGACCCCGTGGGACAGGGGGCCGGCACCGGGGAGCTGTTTTTT.

The chain couples TRBV3-1 to TRBJ1-2; the match to TRBD1 covers 7 bases. This CDR3 is 12 amino acids long. Per germline, CDR1 LGHDT and CDR2 YNNKEL (reference sequence). Trimming at V came to 4 bases and at J to 10 bases, leaving 6 bases not matched to a gene. CDR3 DNA sequence: TGTGCCAGCAGCCTAAGGGACAGAAACTACACCTTC. This codes for CASSLRDRNYTF.

This clonotype was detected a few times. The chain has TRBV20-1 and TRBJ2-7, with TRBD2 matching 9 bases. CDR3 length equals 14 residues. The V gene's germline CDR1 is DFQATT and CDR2 SNEGSKA (reference sequence). V shed 3 bases, J shed 6 bases, and the junction held 9 bases outside the gene matches. CDR3 coding DNA: TGCAGTGCTAGTGGAATTAGCGGGAGCAGCGAGCAGTACTTC. This sequence encodes CSASGISGSSEQYF.

The chain carries TRBV7-9 and TRBJ1-1; 7 bases match TRBD1. In germline, CDR1 is SEHNR, CDR2 FQNEAQ (reference sequence). CDR3 length equals 13 residues. Losses at the gene ends were 7 bases for V and 6 bases for J; bases not matched to a gene: 8. The CDR3 is CASTPKGASEAFF. In DNA form, the CDR3 reads TGTGCCAGCACCCCGAAGGGGGCCTCTGAAGCTTTCTTT.

V gene TRBV7-9 combines with J gene TRBJ2-2, with 9 bases that match TRBD2. Trimming at V came to 5 bases and at J to 8 bases, leaving 6 bases not matched to a gene. CDR1 and CDR2 (germline): SEHNR, FQNEAQ (reference sequence). The CDR3 runs to 14 residues. CDR3 protein: CASSRTSVSGELFF. For the CDR3, the DNA is TGTGCCAGCAGCCGGACTAGCGTATCTGGGGAGCTGTTTTTT. The whole variable domain, remainder taken from reference TRBV7-9 and TRBJ2-2, is DTGVSQNPRHKITKRGQNVTFRCDPISEHNRLYWYRQTLGQGPEFLTYFQNEAQLEKSRLLSDRFSAERPKGSFSTLEIQRTEQGDSAMYLCASSRTSVSGELFFGEGSRLTVL.

V is TRBV4-3 and J is TRBJ2-5, with 13 bases aligning to TRBD2. This CDR3 spans 16 amino acids. Germline V gene data show CDR1 as LGHNA and CDR2 as YSLEER. After removal of 4 bases from V and 5 bases from J, the junction contained 7 bases not matched to a gene. This CDR3 is CASSRGRTSGSETQYF. DNA of the CDR3: TGCGCCAGCAGCCGAGGACGGACTAGCGGGAGCGAGACCCAGTACTTC.

This rearrangement joins TRBV7-8 to TRBJ1-5; a possible D gene is TRBD1 (5 bases). The CDR3 contains 15 residues. V was pared by 6 bases and J by 7 bases, with 19 bases between. The germline V gene has CDR1 SGHVS and CDR2 FQNEAQ. For the CDR3, the DNA is TGTGCCAGCAGTCCCAGGGAAGGCAGCGACCAGCCCCAGCATTTT. It specifies CASSPREGSDQPQHF.

The chain couples TRBV4-1 to TRBJ2-1; D is ambiguous. The CDR3 has 17 residues. Germline assignment: CDR1 MGHRA and CDR2 YSYEKL. V gave up 1 base and J gave up 0 bases, with 13 bases separating them. The CDR3 sequence is CASSQGETRVSYNEQFF. DNA for the CDR3: TGCGCCAGCAGCCAAGGTGAGACAAGGGTCTCCTACAATGAGCAGTTCTTC.

This clonotype was observed many times. The chain links TRBV5-1 to TRBJ2-1, with 7 bases matching TRBD2. Germline V gene lookup returns CDR1 SGHRS and CDR2 YFSETQ. This CDR3 is 15 amino acids long. Trimming removed 2 bases from V and 5 bases from J; junction bases left unmatched: 7. CDR3 sequence (DNA): TGCGCCAGCAGCTTAGCGGGACGGGTTGACAATGAGCAGTTCTTC. Translation: CASSLAGRVDNEQFF.